A single sample is the source of the 25 T cell receptor beta chains below, sequenced in a study of cytomegalovirus exposure and HLA in healthy donors. The PCR employed 60 Vbeta primers together with 13 Jbeta primers. Sequencing used immunoSEQ multiplex PCR; TCRdb keeps in-frame clones, though not all of them. The table includes about 63,000 clones, approximately 71% detected once. What was sequenced was PBMCs. All receptors derive from a man aged 45-65 years in good health and CMV-seronegative.

This sequence joins TRBV6-5 and TRBJ2-5; D gene ambiguous. The germline V gene encodes CDR1 MNHEY and CDR2 SVGAGI. The CDR3 totals 14 residues. Trimming pared 2 bases from V and 7 bases from J, leaving 14 bases between. CDR3 in amino acids: CASSYASAPGTQYF. The CDR3 DNA is TGTGCCAGCAGTTACGCGTCAGCGCCGGGGACCCAGTACTTC.

This chain links TRBV30 with TRBJ2-7; D remains ambiguous. V was shortened by 3 bases and J by 3 bases, with 6 bases between the two germline ends. This CDR3 is 11 amino acids long. Germline CDR1 GTSNPN, CDR2 SVGIG (reference sequence). CDR3: CAWRFRYEQYF. The DNA for the CDR3 is TGTGCCTGGAGATTTCGCTACGAGCAGTACTTC.

CDR3 sequence (DNA): TGTGCCAGCAGCCAGGCGGGACTAGCGGGGGGTCGATCTCACTACGAGCAGTACTTC. Translating gives CASSQAGLAGGRSHYEQYF. V is TRBV11-2 and J is TRBJ2-7, with 15 bases aligning to TRBD2. This CDR3 is built from 19 residues. Germline CDR1 and CDR2: SGHAT and FQNNGV. Unmatched junction bases numbered 14, after V lost 5 bases and J lost 3 bases. The full variable domain, rest sourced from reference TRBV11-2 and TRBJ2-7, is EAGVAQSPRYKIIEKRQSVAFWCNPISGHATLYWYQQILGQGPKLLIQFQNNGVVDDSQLPKDRFSAERLKGVDSTLKIQPAKLEDSAVYLCASSQAGLAGGRSHYEQYFGPGTRLTVT.

This chain connects TRBV6-1 to TRBJ1-1; no reliable D call. Germline V gene sequence: CDR1 MNHNS, CDR2 SASEGT. Trimming took off 6 bases at V and 7 bases at J, with 12 bases between the two ends. The CDR3 consists of 12 residues. As DNA, the CDR3 is TGTGCCAGCAGCCCCGGGTCCGGTGAAGCTTTCTTT. Protein sequence: CASSPGSGEAFF.

CDR3: CASSLEGSGGKETQYF. The CDR3 DNA follows: TGCGCCAGCAGCTTGGAGGGGAGCGGGGGCAAGGAGACCCAGTACTTC. This chain joins TRBV5-1 and TRBJ2-5; 8 nucleotides line up with TRBD2. The trim removed 0 bases at V and 5 bases at J, leaving 9 bases unmatched. The CDR3 contains 16 residues. From germline, CDR1 is SGHRS and CDR2 YFSETQ.

For this clone: One end of the junction is discordant with germline, which a read error may explain. The chain carries TRBV7-9 and TRBJ2-7; a weak D match, TRBD1 (6 bases). The CDR3 has 16 residues. CDR1 SEHNR and CDR2 FQNEAQ come from the germline V gene (reference sequence). The DNA of the CDR3 is TGTTCCAGCAGCTTAGCGCCGGGACACCTCTCCTACGAGCAGTACTTC. This encodes CSSSLAPGHLSYEQYF.

CDR3 in amino acids: CASGERNEKLFF. CDR3 nucleotide sequence: TGTGCCAGCGGAGAGAGGAATGAAAAACTGTTTTTT. The rearrangement links TRBV6-5 to TRBJ1-4; D unresolved. This CDR3 comprises 12 residues. Germline V lookup: CDR1 MNHEY, CDR2 SVGAGI. Trimming took off 8 bases at V and 5 bases at J, with 9 bases between the two ends.

This rearrangement joins TRBV5-1 to TRBJ1-6, with 8 bases identical to TRBD1. In germline, CDR1 is SGHRS, CDR2 YFSETQ. The CDR3 runs 14 residues. The J segment lost 8 bases and the V segment lost 2 bases, leaving 3 bases of the junction unmatched. For the CDR3, the DNA is TGCGCCAGCAGCTTAGTGGACAGGGATTCACCCCTCCACTTT. Protein: CASSLVDRDSPLHF.

This clone was seen a few times. Here the CDR3 omits its conserved ending phenylalanine or tryptophan, so a read error is the likely source. Because the CDR3's place on the DNA is in doubt, the DNA is left out and the CDR3 is given as listed by TCRdb. J is TRBJ1-1 and V is TRBV2; the table calls TRBD1, which could not be checked here. The germline CDR1 and CDR2 sequences are SNHLY and FYNNEI. The CDR3 spans 12 residues, counting both ends. CDR3 sequence reads: CASSARGDRNLL.

The chain joins TRBV10-3 to TRBJ1-4, with D perhaps TRBD1 (6 bases). V shed 8 bases and J shed 3 bases, with 19 bases lying between them. This CDR3 spans 16 amino acids. Germline V lookup: CDR1 ENHRY, CDR2 SYGVKD. The CDR3 DNA sequence: TGTGCCATCGGGTCGATGGGGGCGTCGGCTAATGAAAAACTGTTTTTT. Translated: CAIGSMGASANEKLFF.

The V and J genes are TRBV27 and TRBJ1-2; the D gene is possibly TRBD1 (6 bases). CDR1 MNHEY and CDR2 SMNVEV come from the germline V gene (reference sequence). This CDR3 region has 13 residues. V was cut by 4 bases and J by 7 bases, with 13 bases left in between. This chain's CDR3 is CASSYRDGSGYTF. The CDR3 nucleotides are TGTGCCAGCAGTTACAGGGATGGGAGTGGCTACACCTTC.

The rearrangement uses TRBV12-5 and TRBJ1-5; D remains ambiguous. V was trimmed by 6 bases and J by 0 bases, leaving 6 bases between them. The CDR3 extends over 13 amino acids. Germline V gene lookup returns CDR1 LGHNT and CDR2 FRNRAP. CDR3 DNA: TGTGCTAGTGGCCTAAATAGCAATCAGCCCCAGCATTTT. Protein: CASGLNSNQPQHF.

This sequence joins TRBV29-1 and TRBJ2-3; D is possibly TRBD1 (5 bases). With 1 base removed from V and 5 bases from J, the gap between germline ends came to 13 bases. The CDR3 has 14 residues. From germline, CDR1 is SQVTM and CDR2 ANQGSEA. CDR3 nucleotides: TGCAGCGTTGAAGGTATAGGGGCAGGAGATACGCAGTATTTT. Its translation: CSVEGIGAGDTQYF.

Comments on this clone: Germline and junction disagree at one end, which may indicate a read error. V is TRBV10-3 and J is TRBJ1-4; 9 bases match TRBD1. The CDR3 has 15 residues. Germline loops: CDR1 ENHRY, CDR2 SYGVKD. CDR3 amino acids: CAISVTGTGNGKLFF. As DNA, the CDR3 is TGTGCCATCAGTGTCACCGGGACAGGGAATGGAAAACTGTTTTTT.

The V and J genes are TRBV10-2 and TRBJ1-5; D ambiguous. Trimming shortened V by 1 base and J by 0 bases, and 13 bases separated the two germline ends. In germline, CDR1 is WSHSY, CDR2 SAAADI. The CDR3 length is 17 residues. This CDR3 reads CASSEFSAAYSNQPQHF. CDR3 in DNA: TGCGCCAGCAGTGAGTTCTCGGCGGCTTATAGCAATCAGCCCCAGCATTTT.

This chain links TRBV27 with TRBJ2-1; 11 nucleotides match TRBD2. The CDR3 consists of 15 residues. CDR1 and CDR2 (germline): MNHEY, SMNVEV (reference sequence). V was pared by 6 bases and J by 5 bases, with 6 bases of the junction left unmatched. DNA of the CDR3: TGTGCCAGCAGGGATAGCGGGGGGGCCCACAATGAGCAGTTCTTC. Translation gives CASRDSGGAHNEQFF.

In its sample, this clone was seen a few times. The chain has TRBV6-4 and TRBJ2-3; the D gene is possibly TRBD1 (5 bases). The CDR3 length is 15 residues. Germline values: CDR1 MRHNA, CDR2 SNTAGT. The ends were cut back, 8 bases at V and 0 bases at J, with 15 bases in the middle. The CDR3 protein is CASANGDSSTDTQYF. CDR3 coding DNA: TGTGCCAGCGCAAACGGCGACAGCAGCACAGATACGCAGTATTTT.

The rearrangement joins TRBV30 to TRBJ2-1; 10 nucleotides agree with TRBD2. CDR1 and CDR2 (germline): GTSNPN, SVGIG (reference sequence). With V trimmed by 0 bases and J by 9 bases, 5 bases remained unmatched. The CDR3 length is 14 residues. CDR3 sequence: CAWSVSGGVIEQFF. DNA for the CDR3: TGTGCCTGGAGTGTAAGCGGGGGGGTTATTGAGCAGTTCTTC. Complete variable domain (other parts from reference TRBV30 and TRBJ2-1): SQTIHQWPATLVQPVGSPLSLECTVEGTSNPNLYWYRQAAGRGLQLLFYSVGIGQISSEVPQNLSASRPQDRQFILSSKKLLLSDSGFYLCAWSVSGGVIEQFFGPGTRLTVL.

This clone came up a few times. This chain links TRBV6-1 with TRBJ2-3; TRBD1 might be the D (5 bases). V shed 4 bases and J shed 4 bases, with 9 bases lying between them. The CDR3 length is 13 residues. From germline, CDR1 is MNHNS and CDR2 SASEGT. The CDR3 region has the DNA TGTGCCAGCAGTGGGCAGGGTGCAGATACGCAGTATTTT. Encoded protein: CASSGQGADTQYF.

The V call is TRBV11-2, the J call TRBJ1-2, with 8 bases lining up with TRBD1. The junction had 10 bases not matched to a gene; V was cut back by 5 bases and J by 5 bases. This CDR3 comprises 15 residues. Per the germline V gene, CDR1 is SGHAT and CDR2 is FQNNGV. CDR3 protein: CASSKPGQDYYGYTF. Here the CDR3 DNA reads TGTGCCAGCAGCAAACCGGGACAGGACTATTATGGCTACACCTTC.

The chain joins TRBV5-4 to TRBJ2-2, with 9 bases fitting TRBD1. CDR1 is SGHNT, CDR2 YYREEE, per germline (reference sequence). After removal of 2 bases from V and 6 bases from J, the junction contained 11 bases not matched to a gene. The CDR3 runs to 17 residues. The CDR3 spells CASSFPGQGNPPGELFF. The CDR3 DNA reads TGTGCCAGCAGCTTTCCCGGACAGGGGAATCCCCCCGGGGAGCTGTTTTTT.

This chain links TRBV19 with TRBJ1-2; possibly TRBD1 for D (5 bases). The CDR3 totals 16 residues. The germline V and J ends were trimmed by 5 bases and 4 bases, with 20 bases remaining between them. Germline V gives CDR1 LNHDA, CDR2 SQIVND (reference sequence). CDR3 region: CASSPSLGRGTYGYTF. CDR3 sequence (DNA): TGTGCCAGTAGTCCTTCCCTGGGAAGGGGCACCTATGGCTACACCTTC. Full variable domain (outside the CDR3, taken from reference TRBV19 and TRBJ1-2): DGGITQSPKYLFRKEGQNVTLSCEQNLNHDAMYWYRQDPGQGLRLIYYSQIVNDFQKGDIAEGYSVSREKKESFPLTVTSAQKNPTAFYLCASSPSLGRGTYGYTFGSGTRLTVV.

This chain links TRBV5-1 with TRBJ1-1; 11 bases are shared with TRBD1. The germline V gene encodes CDR1 SGHRS and CDR2 YFSETQ. This CDR3 contains 14 residues. The junction had 2 bases not matched to a gene; V was cut back by 4 bases and J by 3 bases. Written as DNA, the CDR3 is TGCGCCAGCAGCAAGGGACAGGGGGACACTGAAGCTTTCTTT. This sequence encodes CASSKGQGDTEAFF.

This clone showed up just once. The chain combines TRBV30 with TRBJ1-1; 9 nucleotides line up with TRBD1. The germline gives CDR1 GTSNPN, CDR2 SVGIG (reference sequence). With 5 bases clipped from V and 5 bases from J, the junction kept 9 bases outside the gene matches. The CDR3 length is 14 residues. The CDR3 coding sequence is TGTGCCTGGGACGTCGGGACAGGGTTGACTGAAGCTTTCTTT. It encodes CAWDVGTGLTEAFF.

This clone was found a few times. V gene TRBV6-5 combines with J gene TRBJ1-5; 12 nucleotides agree with TRBD1. With 6 bases clipped from V and 6 bases from J, the junction kept 6 bases outside the gene matches. The CDR3 contains 15 residues. CDR1 and CDR2 from the germline V gene are MNHEY and SVGAGI. For the CDR3, the DNA is TGTGCCAGCAGGGACGGGACAGGGGGCACTCAGCCCCAGCATTTT. Encoded protein: CASRDGTGGTQPQHF.